A single sample is the source of the 11 T cell receptor beta chains below, sequenced in a study of blood T cell repertoires in COVID-19. Clones were read by immunoSEQ multiplex PCR, and TCRdb kept only the in-frame ones, dropping some. The sample has 150,000 to 200,000 clones; about 87% are singletons. Sequenced input: peripheral blood. Receptors originate from a woman younger than 35 who had recovered from COVID-19.

The chain employs TRBV6-5 and TRBJ2-3; no clear D. Germline V gene lookup returns CDR1 MNHEY and CDR2 SVGAGI. The CDR3 covers 15 residues. Trimming took 2 bases from V and 0 from J, leaving 9 bases between them. The CDR3 DNA reads TGTGCCAGCAGTTACGAGGCGGCTAGCACAGATACGCAGTATTTT. Amino acid sequence: CASSYEAASTDTQYF.

The rearrangement uses TRBV10-3 and TRBJ2-7; 8 bases are a match to TRBD2. Germline CDR1 ENHRY, CDR2 SYGVKD. The CDR3 runs to 16 residues. Germline trimming cut 2 bases from V and 0 bases from J; bases unmatched to any gene: 6. In DNA form, the CDR3 reads TGTGCCATCAGTGAGCGGGAACTAGCGGTCTCCTACGAGCAGTACTTC. Translated: CAISERELAVSYEQYF.

Remarks on this clone: The junction shows a germline mismatch at one end, possibly a read error. V gene TRBV12-3 or TRBV12-4 combines with J gene TRBJ1-5; unclear D gene. The CDR3 is 12 amino acids. In DNA form, the CDR3 reads TGTGCCAGCAGTTTAGCGGTTCAGTCCCAGCATTTT. Translating it yields CASSLAVQSQHF.

CDR3 nucleotide sequence: TGTGCCAGCTCGCTGTCGTCTGTTGGAGGGAGGGATGGCTACACCTTC. It codes for CASSLSSVGGRDGYTF. V is TRBV18 and J is TRBJ1-2; D is undetermined. V was clipped by 6 bases and J by 6 bases, with 23 bases between them. This CDR3 has 16 amino acids. Per germline, CDR1 KGHSH and CDR2 LQKENI. The variable domain in full, completed from reference TRBV18 and TRBJ1-2, reads NAGVMQNPRHLVRRRGQEARLRCSPMKGHSHVYWYRQLPEEGLKFMVYLQKENIIDESGMPKERFSAEFPKEGPSILRIQQVVRGDSAAYFCASSLSSVGGRDGYTFGSGTRLTVV.

The chain has TRBV18 and TRBJ2-5, with D perhaps TRBD2 (6 bases). CDR3 length: 16 residues. The V and J ends lost 0 bases and 2 bases respectively, with 13 bases between them. Germline V lookup: CDR1 KGHSH, CDR2 LQKENI. This CDR3 is CASSPPRDWDQETQYF. In DNA, the CDR3 is TGTGCCAGCTCACCACCGCGGGATTGGGATCAAGAGACCCAGTACTTC.

This rearrangement joins TRBV6-5 to TRBJ1-1; a weak D match, TRBD1 (5 bases). With 0 bases removed from V and 1 base from J, the gap between germline ends came to 9 bases. The germline V gene has CDR1 MNHEY and CDR2 SVGAGI. The CDR3 is made up of 15 amino acids. The chain's CDR3 is CASSYSEGRNTEAFF. The CDR3, as DNA: TGTGCCAGCAGTTACTCGGAGGGACGGAACACTGAAGCTTTCTTT.

This chain links TRBV7-9 with TRBJ1-2, with D possibly being TRBD1 (5 bases). V dropped 5 bases and J dropped 6 bases, with 19 bases sitting between them. CDR3 length: 15 residues. Germline assignment: CDR1 SEHNR and CDR2 FQNEAQ (reference sequence). The chain's CDR3 is CASSPPMGGRNGYTF. The DNA of the CDR3 is TGTGCCAGCAGCCCCCCCATGGGGGGGAGGAATGGCTACACCTTC.

The V and J genes are TRBV15 and TRBJ2-1; 10 bases fit TRBD2. CDR1 LNHNV and CDR2 YYDKDF come from the germline V gene (reference sequence). The ends lost 1 base at V and 7 bases at J; junction bases unmatched: 7. CDR3 size: 16 residues. The chain's CDR3 is CATSRVASGSPNEQFF. The CDR3 nucleotides are TGTGCCACCAGCAGAGTGGCTAGCGGGAGTCCGAATGAGCAGTTCTTC.

The V call is TRBV5-8, the J call TRBJ2-3; the match to TRBD2 covers 12 bases. The CDR3 consists of 16 residues. V gave up 4 bases and J gave up 2 bases; unmatched junction bases: 5. CDR1 is SGHTS and CDR2 is YDEGEE in the germline V gene. The DNA of the CDR3 is TGTGCCAGCAGCCCGCTAGCGGGGGGGACCACAGATACGCAGTATTTT. Its translation is CASSPLAGGTTDTQYF.

The V gene is TRBV7-9, the J gene TRBJ2-7, with D possibly being TRBD1 (5 bases). The CDR3 contains 13 residues. V lost 5 bases and J 2 bases, leaving 10 bases between the germline ends. Germline V gives CDR1 SEHNR, CDR2 FQNEAQ (reference sequence). The CDR3 DNA reads as TGTGCCAGCAGCCGACAGTCCACCTACGAGCAGTACTTC. Translating gives CASSRQSTYEQYF.

The chain links TRBV7-9 to TRBJ1-4, with D unclear. Germline V gene lookup returns CDR1 SEHNR and CDR2 FQNEAQ (reference sequence). CDR3 length equals 14 residues. Trimming removed 1 base at V and 5 bases at J, with 8 bases between. The DNA for the CDR3 is TGTGCCAGCAGCTTAGGGCACACGAATGAAAAACTGTTTTTT. It is translated as CASSLGHTNEKLFF.